This T cell receptor beta chain was identified during a study of shared clonotypes between healthy human individuals. Study as a whole: Each donor contributed plates that comprised three CD4 naive, three CD4 memory, two CD8 naive and one CD8 memory. Findings of the study overall: In general, naive subsets displayed greater estimated richness than memory subsets did.

On this clone: Its antigen is not identified.

As handled by the study authors: ImmunoSEQ output held junction-only sequences without quality scores, so filtering differed. Some clones are missing from TCRdb's copy, which holds only in-frame ones; the method was immunoSEQ multiplex PCR. V, J and clone size reflect that table, while D and trimming were determined from the DNA. Altogether 950,000 to 1,100,000 clones are present, approximately 80% being singletons, with the ten largest covering around 0.61%. The V gene end was trimmed by 7 bases and the J gene end by 0 bases; junction bases not matched to a gene: 11. The germline CDR1 and CDR2 sequences are SEHNR and FQNEAQ (reference sequence). CDR3 length equals 17 residues.

V gene TRBV7-9 combines with J gene TRBJ2-1; 8 nucleotides align to TRBD2. Sample: memory CD4+ T cells from PBMCs. Described subset: CD45RA-negative fraction. The origin of this receptor is a man younger than 30 in good health. Some clones in this sample may be carry-over from other donors' samples. CDR3 sequence (DNA): TGTGCCAGCACCGGGGGGGCCCGGGAGACCTCCTACAATGAGCAGTTCTTC. Its translation: CASTGGARETSYNEQFF.